This T cell receptor (beta chain) was obtained from a study of technical replicates of blood from several donors. CDR3 length: 16 amino acids. CDR1 is MNHEY, CDR2 SMNVEV, per germline (reference sequence). V lost 0 bases and J lost 0, with 11 bases in between. Sequencing was performed with immunoSEQ multiplex PCR; in TCRdb, only in-frame clones are kept and a portion is missing. The data hold some 83,000 clones, with around 94% observed a single time. The sample was T cells isolated from PBMCs. The chain uses TRBV27 and TRBJ1-1; D is uncertain. The source is a human donor in good health. CDR3 sequence reads: CASSLSDTVMNTEAFF. The CDR3 coding sequence is TGTGCCAGCAGTTTATCAGATACAGTCATGAACACTGAAGCTTTCTTT.